A single sample gave rise to the 15 T cell receptor beta chains below, sequenced in a study of cytomegalovirus exposure and HLA in healthy donors (dated by TCRdb to about 2017). Library generation was performed with the immunoSEQ multiplex PCR assay. The multiplex PCR relied on a mix of 60 forward primers for TCR Vbeta segments and 13 reverse primers for TCR Jbeta segments. In TCRdb, the immuneACCESS table is reduced to in-frame sequences with V and J assigned. These tables do not hold every clone; where another copy was compared, an unresolved V gene accounts for under half, and the others remain unexplained. This sample gives some 140,000 clones in total; around 79% of them show up just once. Approximately 3% of the sample is held by the ten biggest clonotypes. Material: PBMCs. The receptors were sampled from a female donor in good health and CMV-seronegative.

In the case of this clone: The junction differs from germline at one of its ends, possibly a read error. The rearrangement links TRBV7-7 to TRBJ2-2; unclear D gene. In germline, CDR1 is SSHAT, CDR2 FNYEAQ (reference sequence). CDR3 length: 13 amino acids. CDR3 sequence reads: CASSREFTGELFF. The CDR3 coding sequence is TGTGCTAGCAGCCGTGAGTTCACCGGGGAGCTGTTTTTT.

The genes are TRBV27 and TRBJ2-3, with D possibly being TRBD2 (7 bases). CDR1 MNHEY and CDR2 SMNVEV come from the germline V gene (reference sequence). There are 17 residues in the CDR3. Trimming shortened V by 5 bases and J by 1 base, and 19 bases separated the two germline ends. Here the CDR3 reads CASSTLSRGGRTDTQYF. CDR3 coding DNA: TGTGCCAGCAGTACCCTCTCTAGGGGGGGTCGCACAGATACGCAGTATTTT.

The chain has TRBV28 and TRBJ1-5; D not certain. This CDR3 is 16 amino acids long. Deletions cut 2 bases from V and 2 bases from J, with 13 bases between. CDR1 is MDHEN and CDR2 is SYDVKM in the germline V gene. The CDR3 here is CASSLAGSRGNQPQHF. The CDR3 nucleotides are TGTGCCAGCAGTTTAGCCGGGAGTAGGGGCAATCAGCCCCAGCATTTT.

The chain recombines TRBV27 with TRBJ1-2; D is uncertain. This CDR3 is 13 amino acids long. The germline CDR1 and CDR2 sequences are MNHEY and SMNVEV (reference sequence). With 3 bases removed from V and 8 bases from J, the gap between germline ends came to 13 bases. In nucleotides, the CDR3 is TGTGCCAGCAGTTTCGGCAGGTTGTGGGGCTACACCTTC. Encoded protein: CASSFGRLWGYTF.

The gene calls are TRBV13 and TRBJ2-7, with D maybe TRBD1 (6 bases). The V and J ends lost 5 bases and 0 bases respectively, with 11 bases between them. The CDR3 has 14 amino acids. CDR1 is PRHDT, CDR2 FYEKMQ, per germline (reference sequence). CDR3 DNA: TGTGCCAGCAGCCGCAGGACAGTCTCCTACGAGCAGTACTTC. Translation: CASSRRTVSYEQYF.

The V and J genes are TRBV15 and TRBJ2-3, with D perhaps matching TRBD1 (6 bases). This CDR3 is built from 19 residues. With 0 bases removed from V and 5 bases from J, the gap between germline ends came to 24 bases. CDR1 and CDR2 from the germline V gene are LNHNV and YYDKDF (reference sequence). The chain's CDR3 is CATSRDNGQGSFSGDTQYF. The CDR3 bases are TGTGCCACCAGCAGAGATAACGGGCAGGGGAGTTTTTCTGGAGATACGCAGTATTTT.

This clone was seen ten or more times. The chain carries TRBV7-2 and TRBJ2-3; D gene unclear. V dropped 8 bases and J dropped 5 bases, with 11 bases sitting between them. The CDR3 covers 12 residues. The V gene's germline CDR1 is SGHTA and CDR2 FQGNSA. For the CDR3, the DNA is TGTGCCAGCGTTCAGGCGAAAGATACGCAGTATTTT. It encodes CASVQAKDTQYF.

The rearrangement joins TRBV18 to TRBJ2-5; 10 bases line up with TRBD1. The J call may be wrong; the DNA end is better matched by TRBJ2-7. CDR3 size: 16 residues. Looked up from germline, CDR1 is KGHSH and CDR2 is LQKENI. CDR3 sequence: CASSLRTGGSPYEQYF. The CDR3 DNA follows: TGTGCCAGCTCACTACGGACAGGGGGAAGCCCCTACGAGCAGTACTTC.

This clone was seen a few times. The gene calls are TRBV30 and TRBJ1-1, with D unresolved. There are 15 residues in the CDR3. Germline V gene sequence: CDR1 GTSNPN, CDR2 SVGIG (reference sequence). Trimming took 7 bases from V and 3 from J, leaving 21 bases between them. The CDR3 spells CASTRSPTRDTEAFF. The DNA for the CDR3 is TGTGCCTCAACACGAAGCCCTACCCGGGACACTGAAGCTTTCTTT.

The chain recombines TRBV2 with TRBJ1-2, with 8 bases lining up with TRBD1. The CDR3 has 14 residues. The germline V gene encodes CDR1 SNHLY and CDR2 FYNNEI. Germline trimming cut 6 bases from V and 7 bases from J; bases unmatched to any gene: 10. The CDR3 is CASSARGQVGGYTF. The CDR3 region has the DNA TGTGCCAGCAGCGCCAGGGGACAGGTGGGTGGCTACACCTTC.

This clone has more than one count but fewer than ten. The chain employs TRBV11-2 and TRBJ1-5, with D possibly matching TRBD1 (5 bases). Germline V gene lookup returns CDR1 SGHAT and CDR2 FQNNGV. The germline V and J ends were trimmed by 2 bases and 6 bases, with 14 bases remaining between them. The CDR3 consists of 15 residues. CDR3 amino acids: CASSLIPGSSQPQHF. The CDR3 DNA reads as TGTGCCAGCAGCTTAATTCCAGGGTCCAGTCAGCCCCAGCATTTT.

A single count supports this clone. The chain has TRBV7-9 and TRBJ1-2; no reliable D call. The CDR3 runs 13 residues. Trimming removed 4 bases at V and 1 base at J, with 7 bases between. Germline V gene data show CDR1 as SEHNR and CDR2 as FQNEAQ (reference sequence). The CDR3: CASSYQVNYGYTF. CDR3 DNA sequence: TGTGCCAGCAGCTATCAGGTTAACTATGGCTACACCTTC.

V is TRBV4-1 and J is TRBJ1-3; D is unresolved. Looked up from germline, CDR1 is MGHRA and CDR2 is YSYEKL. The CDR3 totals 15 residues. Trimming took 0 bases from V and 0 from J, leaving 6 bases between them. In DNA, the CDR3 is TGCGCCAGCAGCCAAGAAAGCGGCTCTGGAAACACCATATATTTT. This sequence encodes CASSQESGSGNTIYF.

The rearrangement links TRBV28 to TRBJ1-2, with D perhaps matching TRBD1 (5 bases). Trimming removed 6 bases at V and 4 bases at J, with 18 bases between. The CDR3 is 15 amino acids. Germline CDR1 is MDHEN and CDR2 is SYDVKM. The DNA for the CDR3 is TGTGCCAGCAGCCCAGGTTCAGGGCAGATCTATGGCTACACCTTC. Protein product: CASSPGSGQIYGYTF.

The genes are TRBV7-6 and TRBJ2-2, with 8 bases matching TRBD1. The junction had 5 bases not matched to a gene; V was cut back by 2 bases and J by 3 bases. The germline V gene has CDR1 SGHVS and CDR2 FNYEAQ. The CDR3 contains 16 residues. CDR3: CASSLSYRGYTGELFF. The CDR3 DNA sequence: TGTGCCAGCAGCTTATCTTACAGGGGGTACACCGGGGAGCTGTTTTTT.